The rows below give T cell receptor beta chains drawn from one sample of a study of cytomegalovirus exposure and HLA in healthy donors. Assay used: immunoSEQ multiplex PCR; TCRdb lists only in-frame clones, some missing. The sample gives about 97,000 clones, approximately 80% of which show up once; 9.6% is in the top ten. The specimen sequenced was PBMCs. These receptors were obtained from a male donor in good health and CMV-seropositive. The CDR3 runs from the conserved cysteine through the conserved F or W. The order of the fields is J gene, D gene, V gene, clone size, CDR3 DNA, CDR3 protein. D genes are given only for firm matches. Only some rows state a clone size, as once, few, many or a class for expanded clones.

J gene: TRBJ1-1; D gene: TRBD1; V gene: TRBV5-1; clone size: NA; CDR3 DNA: TGCGCCAGCAGCCCTAAAACAGGGGTAAACACTGAAGCTTTCTTT; CDR3 protein: CASSPKTGVNTEAFF
J gene: TRBJ2-5; D gene: TRBD2; V gene: TRBV7-2; clone size: NA; CDR3 DNA: TGTGCCAGCAGCTCAAGGACTAGCGGGAGGTCCGAGACCCAGTACTTC; CDR3 protein: CASSSRTSGRSETQYF
J gene: TRBJ1-2; D gene: NA; V gene: TRBV6-5; clone size: few; CDR3 DNA: TGTGCCAGCAGTTATAGAGGTGGCTACACCTTC; CDR3 protein: CASSYRGGYTF
J gene: TRBJ1-1; D gene: TRBD1; V gene: TRBV5-6; clone size: NA; CDR3 DNA: TGTGCCAGCAGCTCTACAGACAGGGACACTGAAGCTTTCTTT; CDR3 protein: CASSSTDRDTEAFF
J gene: TRBJ2-1; D gene: TRBD2; V gene: TRBV27; clone size: NA; CDR3 DNA: TGTGCCAGCAGTTCGGTTTCTAGCGGGGGCAATGAGCAGTTCTTC; CDR3 protein: CASSSVSSGGNEQFF
J gene: TRBJ1-4; D gene: TRBD1; V gene: TRBV28; clone size: NA; CDR3 DNA: TGTGCCACTCTCAGGGGGCTTGGAACTAATGAAAAACTGTTTTTT; CDR3 protein: CATLRGLGTNEKLFF
J gene: TRBJ1-6; D gene: TRBD1; V gene: TRBV29-1; clone size: NA; CDR3 DNA: TGCAGCGTTGCCGTTACAGGGGACTCACCCCTCCACTTT; CDR3 protein: CSVAVTGDSPLHF
J gene: TRBJ2-3; D gene: TRBD2; V gene: TRBV29-1; clone size: NA; CDR3 DNA: TGCAGCGTTGGAAGTGGACTAGAAGGTACAGATACGCAGTATTTT; CDR3 protein: CSVGSGLEGTDTQYF
J gene: TRBJ2-3; D gene: TRBD2; V gene: TRBV14; clone size: NA; CDR3 DNA: TGTGCCAGCAGCCAAGTGGGACTAGCGGCTAGCACAGATACGCAGTATTTT; CDR3 protein: CASSQVGLAASTDTQYF
J gene: TRBJ2-7; D gene: TRBD2; V gene: TRBV29-1; clone size: NA; CDR3 DNA: TGCAGCGTTGAGTTTTGGACTAGCGGGAGGGCCGGTATCTACGAGCAGTACTTC; CDR3 protein: CSVEFWTSGRAGIYEQYF
J gene: TRBJ2-7; D gene: TRBD1; V gene: TRBV5-1; clone size: NA; CDR3 DNA: TGCGCCAGCAGCTCCGTACAGGGGGCAGGCCACGAGCAGTACTTC; CDR3 protein: CASSSVQGAGHEQYF
J gene: TRBJ2-2; D gene: TRBD1; V gene: TRBV7-3; clone size: few; CDR3 DNA: TGTGCCAGCAGCCTACAGGGGTCCAGGGAGCTGTTTTTT; CDR3 protein: CASSLQGSRELFF
J gene: TRBJ2-3; D gene: NA; V gene: TRBV9; clone size: few; CDR3 DNA: TGTGCCAGCAGCGTTGACTCCCACACAGATACGCAGTATTTT; CDR3 protein: CASSVDSHTDTQYF
J gene: TRBJ1-6; D gene: NA; V gene: TRBV6-1; clone size: NA; CDR3 DNA: TGTGCCAGCAGTGATTCAAGGGGTTTATCTTCACCCCTCCACTTT; CDR3 protein: CASSDSRGLSSPLHF
J gene: TRBJ2-3; D gene: TRBD2; V gene: TRBV28; clone size: NA; CDR3 DNA: TGTGCCAGCAGTTCTAGCGGGAGCACAGATACGCAGTATTTT; CDR3 protein: CASSSSGSTDTQYF
J gene: TRBJ2-1; D gene: TRBD1; V gene: TRBV28; clone size: NA; CDR3 DNA: TGTGCCAGCAGTTTAAGGACAGGGGGCTATGAGCAGTTCTTC; CDR3 protein: CASSLRTGGYEQFF
J gene: TRBJ1-6; D gene: NA; V gene: TRBV27; clone size: NA; CDR3 DNA: TGTGCCAGCAGGCAGGGGAATAATTCACCCCTCCACTTT; CDR3 protein: CASRQGNNSPLHF
J gene: TRBJ2-3; D gene: NA; V gene: TRBV19; clone size: NA; CDR3 DNA: TGTGCCAGTAGTATCGCGGTCGGCACAGATACGCAGTATTTT; CDR3 protein: CASSIAVGTDTQYF
J gene: TRBJ1-5; D gene: TRBD1; V gene: TRBV18; clone size: few; CDR3 DNA: TGTGCCAGCTCTCCCGGGACAGGGTCCAATCAGCCCCAGCATTTT; CDR3 protein: CASSPGTGSNQPQHF
J gene: TRBJ2-7; D gene: TRBD2; V gene: TRBV5-1; clone size: NA; CDR3 DNA: TGCGCCAGCAGCTTGGGTAGCGGGAGGGCCGGGACGTACGAGCAGTACTTC; CDR3 protein: CASSLGSGRAGTYEQYF
J gene: TRBJ1-4; D gene: NA; V gene: TRBV11-1; clone size: NA; CDR3 DNA: TGTGCCAGCAGCCGGGGGTCGGTTTTGGAAAAACTGTTTTTT; CDR3 protein: CASSRGSVLEKLFF
J gene: TRBJ2-3; D gene: TRBD2; V gene: TRBV6-6; clone size: NA; CDR3 DNA: TGTGCCAGCAGGGTAGCGGGAGTCGATACGCAGTATTTT; CDR3 protein: CASRVAGVDTQYF
J gene: TRBJ2-7; D gene: NA; V gene: TRBV5-1; clone size: NA; CDR3 DNA: TGCGCCAGCAGCCAGACAGACGAGCAGTACTTC; CDR3 protein: CASSQTDEQYF
J gene: TRBJ1-4; D gene: TRBD1; V gene: TRBV29-1; clone size: NA; CDR3 DNA: TGCAGCGTCGTGGACAGGGGGCGAAATAAACTGTTTTTT; CDR3 protein: CSVVDRGRNKLFF
J gene: TRBJ2-7; D gene: NA; V gene: TRBV10-3; clone size: NA; CDR3 DNA: TGTGCCATCAGTGAAATCAGGGGACCGCTGTCCTACGAGCAGTACTTC; CDR3 protein: CAISEIRGPLSYEQYF
J gene: TRBJ1-1; D gene: NA; V gene: TRBV9; clone size: NA; CDR3 DNA: TGTGCCAGCAGCATCCAATCGAGTCCCCTCACTGAAGCTTTCTTT; CDR3 protein: CASSIQSSPLTEAFF
J gene: TRBJ2-2; D gene: NA; V gene: TRBV18; clone size: NA; CDR3 DNA: TGTGCCAGCTCACCACCGGAAATGAGGGCCGGGGAGCTGTTTTTT; CDR3 protein: CASSPPEMRAGELFF